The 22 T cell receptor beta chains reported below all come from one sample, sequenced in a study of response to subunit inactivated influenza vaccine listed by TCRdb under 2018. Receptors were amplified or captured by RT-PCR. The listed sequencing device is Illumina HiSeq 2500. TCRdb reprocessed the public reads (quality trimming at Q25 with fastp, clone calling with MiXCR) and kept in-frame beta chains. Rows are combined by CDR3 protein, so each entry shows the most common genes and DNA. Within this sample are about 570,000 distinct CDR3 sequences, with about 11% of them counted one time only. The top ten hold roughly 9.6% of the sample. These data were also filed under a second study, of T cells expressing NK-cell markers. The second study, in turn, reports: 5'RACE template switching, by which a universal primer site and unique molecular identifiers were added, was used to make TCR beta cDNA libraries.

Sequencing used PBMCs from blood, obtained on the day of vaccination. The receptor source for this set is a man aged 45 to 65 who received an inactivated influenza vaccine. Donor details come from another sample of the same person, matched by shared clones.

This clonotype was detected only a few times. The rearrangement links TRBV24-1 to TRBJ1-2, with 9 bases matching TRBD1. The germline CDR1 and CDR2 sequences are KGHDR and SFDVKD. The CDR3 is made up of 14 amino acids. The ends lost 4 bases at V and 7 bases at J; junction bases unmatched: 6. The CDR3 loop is CATSDAGTGTGYTF. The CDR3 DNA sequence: TGTGCCACCAGTGACGCCGGGACAGGGACTGGCTACACCTTC.

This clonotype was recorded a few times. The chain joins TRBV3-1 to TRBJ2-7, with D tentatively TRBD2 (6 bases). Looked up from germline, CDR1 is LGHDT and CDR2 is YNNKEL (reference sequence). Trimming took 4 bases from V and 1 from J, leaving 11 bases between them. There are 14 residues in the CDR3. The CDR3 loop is CASSPGTLSYEQYF. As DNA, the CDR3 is TGTGCCAGCAGCCCTGGGACTCTTTCCTACGAGCAGTACTTC.

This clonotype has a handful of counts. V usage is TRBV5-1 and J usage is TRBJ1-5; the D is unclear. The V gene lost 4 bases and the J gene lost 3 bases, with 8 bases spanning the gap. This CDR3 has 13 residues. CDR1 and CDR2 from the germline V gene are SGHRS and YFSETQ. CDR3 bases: TGCGCCAGCAGCATGGATTTCAATCAGCCCCAGCATTTT. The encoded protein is CASSMDFNQPQHF.

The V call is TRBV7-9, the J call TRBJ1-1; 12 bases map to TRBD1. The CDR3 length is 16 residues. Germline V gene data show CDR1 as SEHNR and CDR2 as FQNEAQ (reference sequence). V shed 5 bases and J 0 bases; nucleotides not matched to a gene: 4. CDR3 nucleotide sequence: TGTGCCAGCAGCGACCGGGACAGGGGGCTGAACACTGAAGCTTTCTTT. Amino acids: CASSDRDRGLNTEAFF.

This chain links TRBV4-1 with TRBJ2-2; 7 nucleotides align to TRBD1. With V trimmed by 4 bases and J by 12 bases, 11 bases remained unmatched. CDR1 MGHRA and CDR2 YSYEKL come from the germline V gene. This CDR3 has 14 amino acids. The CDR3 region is CASSPPPPQGKLFF. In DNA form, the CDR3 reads TGCGCCAGCAGCCCCCCGCCCCCACAGGGGAAGCTGTTTTTT.

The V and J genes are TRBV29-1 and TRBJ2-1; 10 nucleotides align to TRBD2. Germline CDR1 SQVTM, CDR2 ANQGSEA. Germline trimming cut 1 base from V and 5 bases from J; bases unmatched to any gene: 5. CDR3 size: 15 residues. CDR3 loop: CSVEGGLARDNEQFF. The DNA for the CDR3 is TGCAGCGTTGAAGGGGGACTAGCGAGGGACAATGAGCAGTTCTTC.

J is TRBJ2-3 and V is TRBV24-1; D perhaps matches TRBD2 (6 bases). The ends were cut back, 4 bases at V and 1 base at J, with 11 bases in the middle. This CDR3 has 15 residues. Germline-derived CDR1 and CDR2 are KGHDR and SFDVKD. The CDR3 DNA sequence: TGTGCCACCAGTGACCCTAAGCGGGGCACAGATACGCAGTATTTT. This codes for CATSDPKRGTDTQYF.

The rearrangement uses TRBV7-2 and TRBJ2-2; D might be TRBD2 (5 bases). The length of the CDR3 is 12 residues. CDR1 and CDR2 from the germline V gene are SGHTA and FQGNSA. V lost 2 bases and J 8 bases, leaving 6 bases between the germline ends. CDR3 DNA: TGTGCCAGCAGCTTATGGGAGGGGGAGCTGTTTTTT. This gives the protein CASSLWEGELFF.

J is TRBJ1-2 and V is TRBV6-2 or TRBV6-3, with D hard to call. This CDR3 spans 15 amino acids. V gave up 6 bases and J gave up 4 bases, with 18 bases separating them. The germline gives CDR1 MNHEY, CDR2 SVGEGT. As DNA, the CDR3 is TGTGCCAGCAGGCCTCCGGGCGACCTTCTCTATGGCTACACCTTC. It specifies CASRPPGDLLYGYTF.

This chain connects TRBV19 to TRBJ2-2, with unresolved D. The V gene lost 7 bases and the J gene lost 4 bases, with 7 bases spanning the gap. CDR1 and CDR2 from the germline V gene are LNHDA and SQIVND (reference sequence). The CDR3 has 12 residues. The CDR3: CASMIGTGELFF. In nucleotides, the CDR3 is TGTGCCAGTATGATAGGCACCGGGGAGCTGTTTTTT. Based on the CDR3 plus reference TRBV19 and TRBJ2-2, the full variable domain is DGGITQSPKYLFRKEGQNVTLSCEQNLNHDAMYWYRQDPGQGLRLIYYSQIVNDFQKGDIAEGYSVSREKKESFPLTVTSAQKNPTAFYLCASMIGTGELFFGEGSRLTVL.

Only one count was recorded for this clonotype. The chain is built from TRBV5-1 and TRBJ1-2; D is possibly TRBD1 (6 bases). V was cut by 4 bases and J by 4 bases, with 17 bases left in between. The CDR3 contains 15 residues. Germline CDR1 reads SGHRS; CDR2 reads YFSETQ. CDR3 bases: TGCGCCAGCAGCCTGGCCGGGGGCCGCTCCTATGGCTACACCTTC. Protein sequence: CASSLAGGRSYGYTF.

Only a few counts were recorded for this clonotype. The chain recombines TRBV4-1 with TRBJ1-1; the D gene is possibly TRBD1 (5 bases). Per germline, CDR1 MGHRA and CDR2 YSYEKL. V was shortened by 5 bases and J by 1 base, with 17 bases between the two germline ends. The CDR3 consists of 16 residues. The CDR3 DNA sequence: TGCGCCAGCAGCTCCCCGGGGCGACACAAGAACACTGAAGCTTTCTTT. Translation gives CASSSPGRHKNTEAFF.

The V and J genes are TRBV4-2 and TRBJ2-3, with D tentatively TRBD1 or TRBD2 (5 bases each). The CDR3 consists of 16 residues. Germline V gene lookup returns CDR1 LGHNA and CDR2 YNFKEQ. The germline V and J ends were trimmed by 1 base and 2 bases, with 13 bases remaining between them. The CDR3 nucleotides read TGTGCCAGCAGCCAAGCTCGGGGCGGGCACACAGATACGCAGTATTTT. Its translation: CASSQARGGHTDTQYF.

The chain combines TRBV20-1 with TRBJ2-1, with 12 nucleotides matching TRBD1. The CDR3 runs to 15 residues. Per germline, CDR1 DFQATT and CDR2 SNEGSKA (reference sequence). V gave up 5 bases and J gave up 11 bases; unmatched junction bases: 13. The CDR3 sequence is CSAVPGQGALIKQFF. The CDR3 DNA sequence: TGCAGTGCTGTTCCGGGACAGGGGGCTTTAATTAAGCAGTTCTTC.

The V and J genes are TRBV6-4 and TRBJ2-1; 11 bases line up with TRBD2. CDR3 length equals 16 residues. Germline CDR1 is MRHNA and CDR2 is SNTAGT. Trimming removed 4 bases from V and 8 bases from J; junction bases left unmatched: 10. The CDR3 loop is CASSARKLAGADEQFF. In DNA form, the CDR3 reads TGTGCCAGCAGTGCTAGAAAACTAGCGGGAGCTGATGAGCAGTTCTTC.

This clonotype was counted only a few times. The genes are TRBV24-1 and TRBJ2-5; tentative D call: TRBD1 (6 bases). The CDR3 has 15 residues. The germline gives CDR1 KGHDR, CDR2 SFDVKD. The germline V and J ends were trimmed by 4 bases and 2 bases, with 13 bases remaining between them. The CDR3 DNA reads TGTGCCACCAGTGAGGTGGACAGAAATCAAGAGACCCAGTACTTC. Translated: CATSEVDRNQETQYF.

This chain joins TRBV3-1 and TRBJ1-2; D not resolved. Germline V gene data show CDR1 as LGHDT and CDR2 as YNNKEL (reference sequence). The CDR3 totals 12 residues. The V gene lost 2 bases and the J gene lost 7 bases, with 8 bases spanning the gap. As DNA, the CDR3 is TGTGCCAGCAGCCAAATGGAGGCTGGCTACACCTTC. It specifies CASSQMEAGYTF.

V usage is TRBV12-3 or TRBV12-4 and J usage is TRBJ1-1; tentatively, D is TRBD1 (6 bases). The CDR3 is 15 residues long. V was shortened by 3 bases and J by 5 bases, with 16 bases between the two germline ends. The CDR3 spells CASSFVYGGRTEAFF. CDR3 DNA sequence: TGTGCCAGCAGTTTCGTTTACGGGGGGCGGACTGAAGCTTTCTTT.

The CDR3 region is CASRVTGELFF. The CDR3 nucleotides read TGTGCCAGTAGAGTCACCGGGGAGCTGTTTTTT. The chain links TRBV19 to TRBJ2-2; the D is unclear. CDR1 LNHDA and CDR2 SQIVND come from the germline V gene (reference sequence). The CDR3 runs 11 residues. The V end was cut by 6 bases, the J end by 4 bases, with 3 bases between.

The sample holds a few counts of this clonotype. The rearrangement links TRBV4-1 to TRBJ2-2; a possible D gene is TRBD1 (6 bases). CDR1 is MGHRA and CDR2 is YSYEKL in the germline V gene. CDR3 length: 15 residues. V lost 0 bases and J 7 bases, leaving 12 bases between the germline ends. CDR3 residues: CASSQESGTRGELFF. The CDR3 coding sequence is TGCGCCAGCAGCCAAGAATCGGGGACACGCGGGGAGCTGTTTTTT.

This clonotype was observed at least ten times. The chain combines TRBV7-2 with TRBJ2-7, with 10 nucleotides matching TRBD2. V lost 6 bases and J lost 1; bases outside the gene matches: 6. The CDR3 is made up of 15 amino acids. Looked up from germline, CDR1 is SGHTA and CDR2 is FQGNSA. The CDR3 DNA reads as TGTGCCAGCAGGGGCAGCGGGGGGGCGTCCTACGAGCAGTACTTC. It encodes CASRGSGGASYEQYF. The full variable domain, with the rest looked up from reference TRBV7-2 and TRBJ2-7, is GAGVSQSPSNKVTEKGKDVELRCDPISGHTALYWYRQSLGQGLEFLIYFQGNSAPDKSGLPSDRFSAERTGGSVSTLTIQRTQQEDSAVYLCASRGSGGASYEQYFGPGTRLTVT.

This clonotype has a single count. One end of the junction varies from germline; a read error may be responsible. CDR3 region: CASRSLTGELSF. The CDR3 DNA reads as TGTGCCAGCAGGTCTCTTACCGGGGAGCTGTCTTTT. This chain joins TRBV9 and TRBJ2-2, with D possibly TRBD2 on 5 matching bases. The CDR3 length is 12 residues. The germline V gene has CDR1 SGDLS and CDR2 YYNGEE.